This T cell receptor (beta chain) was identified in a study of Ad26.COV2.S vaccination and SARS-CoV-2 variants. The CDR3 has 15 amino acids. Trimming took 3 bases from V and 2 from J; bases not matched to a gene: 4. The V gene's germline CDR1 is SQVTM and CDR2 ANQGSEA. The treatment is: some 20 received Ad26.COV2.S at low or high dose, single or two shots; 5 received placebo; per-sample allocation not given. Sampling was done on day 63 after the first vaccine or placebo injection. Profiling relied on immunoSEQ multiplex PCR, and the TCRdb table lists in-frame clones only, not all of them. The sample holds nearly 400,000 clones, around 91% seen once.

The sample here was peripheral blood, taken in a trial of Ad26.COV2.S vaccine versus placebo. The chain combines TRBV29-1 with TRBJ2-1; 10 positions agree with TRBD2. The receptor's source is a person between 18 and 60 years old who received the Ad26.COV2.S COVID-19 vaccine or a placebo. CDR3 protein: CSVDEREGTYNEQFF. The CDR3 coding sequence is TGCAGCGTTGACGAGCGGGAGGGAACCTACAATGAGCAGTTCTTC.